Listed below are T cell receptor beta chains from one sample, sequenced in a study of T cell changes during pregnancy in multiple sclerosis. Here immunoSEQ multiplex PCR was the method, and the copy in TCRdb shows in-frame clones only, minus some. The sample has about 120,000 clones; 90% to 95% are singletons. The sample was peripheral blood, taken before pregnancy. The receptors come from a female donor with multiple sclerosis, enrolled in a pregnancy study. CDR3s include the opening cysteine and the closing phenylalanine or tryptophan. Fields, in order: J gene, clone size, V gene, D gene, CDR3 DNA, CDR3 protein. D genes are given only for firm matches. Where a row states a size, it is once, few, many or the class of an expanded clone; other rows omit it.

j_gene: TRBJ2-6
abundance: .
v_gene: TRBV30
d_gene: TRBD2
CDR3nt: TGTGCCTGGACCGGGGGAGGGACTGGGGCCAACGTCCTGACTTTC
CDR3aa: CAWTGGGTGANVLTF

j_gene: TRBJ2-1
abundance: .
v_gene: TRBV5-4
d_gene: .
CDR3nt: TGTGCCAGCAGCCACGACTCGTCCAATGAGCAGTTCTTC
CDR3aa: CASSHDSSNEQFF

j_gene: TRBJ1-1
abundance: .
v_gene: TRBV5-8
d_gene: .
CDR3nt: TGTGCCAGCAGCTTGGTCCGGAACACTGAAGCTTTCTTT
CDR3aa: CASSLVRNTEAFF

j_gene: TRBJ2-3
abundance: .
v_gene: TRBV28
d_gene: TRBD2
CDR3nt: TGTGCCAGCAGTCGCATAGCGGGATCGACAGATACGCAGTATTTT
CDR3aa: CASSRIAGSTDTQYF

j_gene: TRBJ1-1
abundance: few
v_gene: TRBV7-9
d_gene: .
CDR3nt: TGTGCCAGCAAGGAAGAGGGCACTGAAGCTTTCTTT
CDR3aa: CASKEEGTEAFF

j_gene: TRBJ1-5
abundance: .
v_gene: TRBV19
d_gene: .
CDR3nt: TGTGCCAGTAGTAGTCTCCAGGGCGGAGATCAGCCCCAGCATTTT
CDR3aa: CASSSLQGGDQPQHF

j_gene: TRBJ2-3
abundance: .
v_gene: TRBV5-6
d_gene: .
CDR3nt: TGTGCCAGCAGCTATCTTAAAGGGGCTAGTGACCCGCAGTATTTT
CDR3aa: CASSYLKGASDPQYF

j_gene: TRBJ1-1
abundance: .
v_gene: TRBV11-2
d_gene: .
CDR3nt: TGTGCCAGCAGCTTAGCTGTGCAGGGCACTGAAGCTTTCTTT
CDR3aa: CASSLAVQGTEAFF

j_gene: TRBJ2-1
abundance: .
v_gene: TRBV19
d_gene: .
CDR3nt: TGTGCCAGTAGTACCCCTCGGTGGGTAGCGGAGAGCGGCTCCTACAATGAGCAGTTCTTC
CDR3aa: CASSTPRWVAESGSYNEQFF

j_gene: TRBJ2-1
abundance: .
v_gene: TRBV5-4
d_gene: TRBD2
CDR3nt: TGTGCCAGCAGCTTGGCCAGCGGGAGGGCCTACAATGAGCAGTTCTTC
CDR3aa: CASSLASGRAYNEQFF

j_gene: TRBJ2-2
abundance: .
v_gene: TRBV4-1
d_gene: .
CDR3nt: TGCGCCAGCAGCCAAGACGAGAATACCCTCACCGGGGAGCTGTTTTTT
CDR3aa: CASSQDENTLTGELFF

j_gene: TRBJ2-1
abundance: .
v_gene: TRBV7-9
d_gene: .
CDR3nt: TGTGCCAGCAGCTCGAAGCGCCGATACTCCTACAATGAGCAGTTCTTC
CDR3aa: CASSSKRRYSYNEQFF

j_gene: TRBJ1-1
abundance: .
v_gene: TRBV2
d_gene: .
CDR3nt: TGTGCCAGCGTAAGACCACTAACTGAAGCTTTCTTT
CDR3aa: CASVRPLTEAFF

j_gene: TRBJ2-3
abundance: .
v_gene: TRBV5-1
d_gene: TRBD1
CDR3nt: TGCGCCAGCAGCCCGGGGACAGGATCACTCCCGACAGATACGCAGTATTTT
CDR3aa: CASSPGTGSLPTDTQYF

j_gene: TRBJ1-1
abundance: .
v_gene: TRBV15
d_gene: .
CDR3nt: TGTGCCACCAGCAGAGATCCCCTGACAGCCGCGAACACTGAAGCTTTCTTT
CDR3aa: CATSRDPLTAANTEAFF

j_gene: TRBJ1-1
abundance: .
v_gene: TRBV5-6
d_gene: TRBD1
CDR3nt: TGTGCCAGCAGCTTGGAAGACAGGGGGAACACTGAAGCTTTCTTT
CDR3aa: CASSLEDRGNTEAFF

j_gene: TRBJ1-1
abundance: .
v_gene: TRBV2
d_gene: .
CDR3nt: TGTGCCAGCAGTGAGGGGAGAAAACGACTGGACACTGAAGCTTTCTTT
CDR3aa: CASSEGRKRLDTEAFF

j_gene: TRBJ2-3
abundance: .
v_gene: TRBV5-6
d_gene: TRBD2
CDR3nt: TGTGCCAGCAGCTTCCCGACTAGCGGAGGTACAGATACGCAGTATTTT
CDR3aa: CASSFPTSGGTDTQYF

j_gene: TRBJ2-2
abundance: .
v_gene: TRBV27
d_gene: TRBD2
CDR3nt: TGTGCCAGCACCCATAGCGGGACTCGAAACACCGGGGAGCTGTTTTTT
CDR3aa: CASTHSGTRNTGELFF

j_gene: TRBJ2-2
abundance: .
v_gene: TRBV9
d_gene: .
CDR3nt: TGTGCCAGCAGCGTACGGGTGTACACCGGGGAGCTGTTTTTT
CDR3aa: CASSVRVYTGELFF

j_gene: TRBJ1-6
abundance: once
v_gene: TRBV2
d_gene: TRBD1
CDR3nt: TGTGCCAGCAGGGGGACAGTAAGGCATTCACCCCTCCACTTT
CDR3aa: CASRGTVRHSPLHF

j_gene: TRBJ1-2
abundance: .
v_gene: TRBV9
d_gene: TRBD1
CDR3nt: TGTGCCAGCCCGGAGGGGGCACGGGTTAATAACTATGGCTACACCTTC
CDR3aa: CASPEGARVNNYGYTF

j_gene: TRBJ2-2
abundance: .
v_gene: TRBV27
d_gene: TRBD2
CDR3nt: TGTGCCAGCAGTTCCACCTCTCTAGCGGGAGGGCCTTCCGGGGAGCTGTTTTTT
CDR3aa: CASSSTSLAGGPSGELFF

j_gene: TRBJ1-2
abundance: .
v_gene: TRBV5-4
d_gene: TRBD1
CDR3nt: TGTGCCAGCAGCCCGACGGGACAGGGCCGGGGAGGCTACACCTTC
CDR3aa: CASSPTGQGRGGYTF

j_gene: TRBJ2-6
abundance: .
v_gene: TRBV5-1
d_gene: .
CDR3nt: TGCGCCAGCAGCTTCTACGGGGGAACTGGGGCCAACGTCCTGACTTTC
CDR3aa: CASSFYGGTGANVLTF

j_gene: TRBJ2-5
abundance: .
v_gene: TRBV5-1
d_gene: .
CDR3nt: TGCGCCAGCAGCCTAGGGACTTACACACTAGGGGCCCAGTACTTC
CDR3aa: CASSLGTYTLGAQYF

j_gene: TRBJ2-2
abundance: .
v_gene: TRBV6-5
d_gene: .
CDR3nt: TGTGCCAGCAGGGTCGCCGGGACCGGGGAGCTGTTTTTT
CDR3aa: CASRVAGTGELFF

j_gene: TRBJ2-2
abundance: .
v_gene: TRBV7-2
d_gene: .
CDR3nt: TGTGCCAGCAGCTTAACCGGCGACTCCTCGAACACCGGGGAGCTGTTTTTT
CDR3aa: CASSLTGDSSNTGELFF

j_gene: TRBJ1-2
abundance: .
v_gene: TRBV2
d_gene: .
CDR3nt: TGTGTGCGGGGCGAAACAAGGGGCGCAGATGGCTACACCTTC
CDR3aa: CVRGETRGADGYTF

j_gene: TRBJ2-7
abundance: .
v_gene: TRBV18
d_gene: .
CDR3nt: TGTGCCAGCTCACCGGAACAGCCTACGGAGCAGTACTTC
CDR3aa: CASSPEQPTEQYF

j_gene: TRBJ1-6
abundance: .
v_gene: TRBV6-5
d_gene: TRBD1
CDR3nt: TGTGCCAGCAGTTACTCCGGGACAGGGTTTAATTCACCCCTCCACTTT
CDR3aa: CASSYSGTGFNSPLHF

j_gene: TRBJ1-3
abundance: .
v_gene: TRBV18
d_gene: .
CDR3nt: TGTGCCAGCTCACCGGACAGCCCGTTCTCTGGAAACACCATATATTTT
CDR3aa: CASSPDSPFSGNTIYF

j_gene: TRBJ1-1
abundance: .
v_gene: TRBV2
d_gene: .
CDR3nt: TGTGCCAGCCGTTCATGGGCTAACACTGAAGCTTTCTTT
CDR3aa: CASRSWANTEAFF

j_gene: TRBJ2-1
abundance: .
v_gene: TRBV4-2
d_gene: .
CDR3nt: TGTGCCAGCAGCCGGAAATCAGGGCATTTGGAGTACAATGAGCAGTTCTTC
CDR3aa: CASSRKSGHLEYNEQFF

j_gene: TRBJ2-7
abundance: .
v_gene: TRBV6-1
d_gene: TRBD2
CDR3nt: TGTGCCAGCAGTGAATCGGCGGGGGGGCCGTACGAGCAGTACTTC
CDR3aa: CASSESAGGPYEQYF

j_gene: TRBJ1-2
abundance: .
v_gene: TRBV28
d_gene: TRBD1
CDR3nt: TGTGCCAGCAGTTTGGGACAGCTCTATGGCTACACCTTC
CDR3aa: CASSLGQLYGYTF

j_gene: TRBJ1-5
abundance: .
v_gene: TRBV19
d_gene: .
CDR3nt: TGTGCCAGTAGTCAAGGCGGAGGCCCACAGCCCCAGCATTTT
CDR3aa: CASSQGGGPQPQHF

j_gene: TRBJ2-3
abundance: .
v_gene: TRBV7-3
d_gene: TRBD1
CDR3nt: TGTGCCAGCAGCTTGGGGACAGGGGGAGATACGCAGTATTTT
CDR3aa: CASSLGTGGDTQYF

j_gene: TRBJ1-2
abundance: .
v_gene: TRBV5-1
d_gene: .
CDR3nt: TGCGCCAGCAGCTCCGACAGTATTAACTATGGCTACACCTTC
CDR3aa: CASSSDSINYGYTF

j_gene: TRBJ2-3
abundance: .
v_gene: TRBV7-3
d_gene: .
CDR3nt: TGTGCCAGCAGCCCGGTTCGGGGTGATACGCAGTATTTT
CDR3aa: CASSPVRGDTQYF

j_gene: TRBJ1-5
abundance: .
v_gene: TRBV7-2
d_gene: .
CDR3nt: TGTGCCAGCAGCCCGAGGCAGGGAAATCAGCCCCAGCATTTT
CDR3aa: CASSPRQGNQPQHF

j_gene: TRBJ2-2
abundance: .
v_gene: TRBV6-4
d_gene: TRBD2
CDR3nt: TGTGCCAGCAAGCGGGAGGAGGAATCCGGGGAGCTGTTTTTT
CDR3aa: CASKREEESGELFF

j_gene: TRBJ2-1
abundance: .
v_gene: TRBV27
d_gene: .
CDR3nt: TGTGCCAGCAGTTTATCCTCGGGGGGCGGCTACAATGAGCAGTTCTTC
CDR3aa: CASSLSSGGGYNEQFF

j_gene: TRBJ2-3
abundance: once
v_gene: TRBV28
d_gene: TRBD2
CDR3nt: TGTGCCAGCAGTTTACCCCGGGAATTCGGAGGCGGGAGGATAGATACGCAGTATTTT
CDR3aa: CASSLPREFGGGRIDTQYF

j_gene: TRBJ2-7
abundance: .
v_gene: TRBV5-1
d_gene: TRBD2
CDR3nt: TGCGCCAGCAGCTTCACTTTCGGGACTAGCTCCTACGAGCAGTACTTC
CDR3aa: CASSFTFGTSSYEQYF

j_gene: TRBJ2-5
abundance: .
v_gene: TRBV7-3
d_gene: TRBD1
CDR3nt: TGTGCCAGCAGCTCCAACACAGGGGGCATGGAGACCCAGTACTTC
CDR3aa: CASSSNTGGMETQYF

j_gene: TRBJ2-7
abundance: .
v_gene: TRBV11-2
d_gene: TRBD2
CDR3nt: TGTGCCAGCAGCCTTGGGACTAGCGGCTCCTACGAGCAGTACTTC
CDR3aa: CASSLGTSGSYEQYF

j_gene: TRBJ2-7
abundance: .
v_gene: TRBV15
d_gene: TRBD2
CDR3nt: TGTGCCACCAGCTGGGGACTAGCGGCGACCTACGAGCAGTACTTC
CDR3aa: CATSWGLAATYEQYF

j_gene: TRBJ2-5
abundance: .
v_gene: TRBV7-2
d_gene: .
CDR3nt: TGTGCCAGCAGCCGGACCCTAGGGAGGGAGACCCAGTACTTC
CDR3aa: CASSRTLGRETQYF

j_gene: TRBJ2-2
abundance: .
v_gene: TRBV7-3
d_gene: .
CDR3nt: TGTGCCAGCAGCTTAAGCGGAGGCGATACCGGGAAGCTGTTTTTT
CDR3aa: CASSLSGGDTGKLFF

j_gene: TRBJ1-1
abundance: .
v_gene: TRBV4-1
d_gene: TRBD1
CDR3nt: TGCGCCAGCAGCCAACCCTACAGGGGGCTTGGCACTGAAGCTTTCTTT
CDR3aa: CASSQPYRGLGTEAFF

j_gene: TRBJ2-3
abundance: .
v_gene: TRBV5-1
d_gene: TRBD2
CDR3nt: TGCGCCAGCCGGGCCCCCCAACTAGCGGGAGGGGGTGATACGCAGTATTTT
CDR3aa: CASRAPQLAGGGDTQYF

j_gene: TRBJ2-7
abundance: .
v_gene: TRBV19
d_gene: TRBD2
CDR3nt: TGTGCCAGTAGTATTTGGTCTAGCGGGCGATACGAGCAGTACTTC
CDR3aa: CASSIWSSGRYEQYF

j_gene: TRBJ1-6
abundance: once
v_gene: TRBV11-2
d_gene: .
CDR3nt: TGTGCCAGCACCACCCTAGGGGTTCACGGGTCACCCCTCCACTTT
CDR3aa: CASTTLGVHGSPLHF